This record concerns one T cell receptor beta chain sequence. The data were obtained in a study of tumor-infiltrating lymphocytes in oesophageal squamous cell carcinoma. TCRdb fed the PCR reads into MiXCR, producing one record per CDR3 protein. Of approximately 12,000 distinct CDR3 sequences listed, approximately 53% were seen once; the top ten hold around a third. The CDR3 is made up of 13 amino acids. The V end lost 2 bases, the J end lost 4 bases, and 8 bases lay between the germline ends. Germline CDR1 MNHNS, CDR2 SASEGT. Sequenced material: esophageal tumor tissue. The chain has TRBV6-1 and TRBJ1-2; no firm D call. The receptor's source is a male donor with esophageal squamous cell carcinoma. In nucleotides, the CDR3 is TGTGCCAGCAGTGAACGCAAATCCTATGGCTACACCTTC. Its protein product is CASSERKSYGYTF.